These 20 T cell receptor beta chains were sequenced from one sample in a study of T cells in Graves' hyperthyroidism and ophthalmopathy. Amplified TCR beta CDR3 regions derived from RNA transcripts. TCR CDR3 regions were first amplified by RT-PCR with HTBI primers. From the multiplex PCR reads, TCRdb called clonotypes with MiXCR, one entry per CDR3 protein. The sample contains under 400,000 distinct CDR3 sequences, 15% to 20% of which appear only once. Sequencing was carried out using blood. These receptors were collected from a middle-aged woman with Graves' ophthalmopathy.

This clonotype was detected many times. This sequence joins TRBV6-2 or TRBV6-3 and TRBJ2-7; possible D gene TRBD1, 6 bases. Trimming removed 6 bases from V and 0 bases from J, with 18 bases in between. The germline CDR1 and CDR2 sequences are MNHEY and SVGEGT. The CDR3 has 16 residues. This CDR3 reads CASSLTRDIISYEQYF. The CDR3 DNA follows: TGTGCCAGCAGCCTAACCCGGGACATCATCTCCTACGAGCAGTACTTC.

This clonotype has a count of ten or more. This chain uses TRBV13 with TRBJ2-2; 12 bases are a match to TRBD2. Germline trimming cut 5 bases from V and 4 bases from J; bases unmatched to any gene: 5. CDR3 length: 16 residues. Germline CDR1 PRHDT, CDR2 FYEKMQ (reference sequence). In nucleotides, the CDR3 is TGTGCCAGCAGCCCTGGACTAGCGGGGCGCACCGGGGAGCTGTTTTTT. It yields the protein CASSPGLAGRTGELFF.

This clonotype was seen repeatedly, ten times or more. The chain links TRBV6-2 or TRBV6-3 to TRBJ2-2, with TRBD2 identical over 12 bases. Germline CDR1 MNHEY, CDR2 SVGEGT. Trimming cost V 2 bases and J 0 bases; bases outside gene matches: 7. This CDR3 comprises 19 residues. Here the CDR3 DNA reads TGTGCCAGCAGTTACGCTAGCGGGAGGGCCTTTTCGAACACCGGGGAGCTGTTTTTT. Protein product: CASSYASGRAFSNTGELFF.

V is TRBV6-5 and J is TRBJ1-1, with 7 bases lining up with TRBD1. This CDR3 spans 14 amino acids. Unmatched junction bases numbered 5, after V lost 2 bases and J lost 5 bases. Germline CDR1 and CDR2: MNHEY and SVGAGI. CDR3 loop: CASSYGRGWTEAFF. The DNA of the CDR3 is TGTGCCAGCAGTTACGGCAGGGGGTGGACTGAAGCTTTCTTT.

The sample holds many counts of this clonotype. The DNA for the CDR3 is TGTGCCAGCAACCCCCGGGACAGCCCAGTCTACGAGCAGTACTTC. As protein: CASNPRDSPVYEQYF. The chain carries TRBV6-5 and TRBJ2-7; 7 nucleotides align to TRBD1. The CDR3 length is 15 residues. J was trimmed by 3 bases and V by 7 bases; bases with no gene match: 12. CDR1 and CDR2 from the germline V gene are MNHEY and SVGAGI.

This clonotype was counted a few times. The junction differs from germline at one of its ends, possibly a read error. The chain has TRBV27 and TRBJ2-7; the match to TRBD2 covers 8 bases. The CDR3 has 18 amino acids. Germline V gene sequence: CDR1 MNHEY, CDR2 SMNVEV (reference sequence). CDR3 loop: CASSLRPPTSGHSYERYF. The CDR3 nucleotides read TGTGCCAGCAGTTTACGTCCTCCCACTAGCGGCCACTCCTACGAGCGGTACTTC.

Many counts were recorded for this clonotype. The CDR3 spells CASRRTVYEQYF. For the CDR3, the DNA is TGTGCCAGCAGAAGGACAGTTTACGAGCAGTACTTC. The chain is built from TRBV6-5 and TRBJ2-7, with D tentatively TRBD1 (6 bases). Germline values: CDR1 MNHEY, CDR2 SVGAGI. CDR3 length equals 12 residues. V shed 6 bases and J shed 4 bases, with 10 bases lying between them.

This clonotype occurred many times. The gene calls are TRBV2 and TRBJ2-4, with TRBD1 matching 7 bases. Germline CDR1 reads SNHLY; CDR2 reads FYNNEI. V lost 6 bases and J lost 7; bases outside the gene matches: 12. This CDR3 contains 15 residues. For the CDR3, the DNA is TGTGCCAGCAGGGGAATTGACAGGGAGTTTAACATTCAGTACTTC. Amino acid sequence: CASRGIDREFNIQYF.

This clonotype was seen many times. CDR3 region: CASSLDGLSYEQYF. CDR3 nucleotide sequence: TGTGCCAGCAGCTTGGACGGCCTCTCCTACGAGCAGTACTTC. This sequence joins TRBV7-2 and TRBJ2-7; no clear D. The V end lost 3 bases, the J end lost 0 bases, and 9 bases lay between the germline ends. CDR3 length equals 14 residues. Germline lookup yields CDR1 SGHTA and CDR2 FQGNSA.

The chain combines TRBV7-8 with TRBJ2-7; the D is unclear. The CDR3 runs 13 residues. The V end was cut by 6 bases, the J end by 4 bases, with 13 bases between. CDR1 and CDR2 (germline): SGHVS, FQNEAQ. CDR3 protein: CASSSSDGYEQYF. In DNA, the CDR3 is TGTGCCAGCAGTTCCTCAGACGGTTACGAGCAGTACTTC. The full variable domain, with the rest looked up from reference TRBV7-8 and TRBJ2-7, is GAGVSQSPRYKVAKRGQDVALRCDPISGHVSLFWYQQALGQGPEFLTYFQNEAQLDKSGLPSDRFFAERPEGSVSTLKIQRTQQEDSAVYLCASSSSDGYEQYFGPGTRLTVT.

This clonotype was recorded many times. CDR3 DNA sequence: TGTGCCAGCAGGGGGACAGGGGCCTACGAGCAGTACTTC. Translated: CASRGTGAYEQYF. The chain joins TRBV27 to TRBJ2-7; 10 nucleotides line up with TRBD1. J lost 2 bases, V lost 6 bases, and 1 base had no gene match. Germline assignment: CDR1 MNHEY and CDR2 SMNVEV (reference sequence). This CDR3 is 13 amino acids long.

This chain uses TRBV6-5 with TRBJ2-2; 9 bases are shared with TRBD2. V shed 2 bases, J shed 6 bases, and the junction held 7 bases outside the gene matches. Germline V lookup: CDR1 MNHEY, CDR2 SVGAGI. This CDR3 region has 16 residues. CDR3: CASSYILAGSPGELFF. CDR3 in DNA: TGTGCCAGCAGTTACATCCTAGCGGGATCCCCCGGGGAGCTGTTTTTT.

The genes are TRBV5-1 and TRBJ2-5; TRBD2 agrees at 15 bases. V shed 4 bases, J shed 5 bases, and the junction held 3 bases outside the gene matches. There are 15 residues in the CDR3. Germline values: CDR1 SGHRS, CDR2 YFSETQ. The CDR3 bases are TGCGCCAGCAGCACAGGGACTAGCGGGAGGGAGACCCAGTACTTC. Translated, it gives CASSTGTSGRETQYF.

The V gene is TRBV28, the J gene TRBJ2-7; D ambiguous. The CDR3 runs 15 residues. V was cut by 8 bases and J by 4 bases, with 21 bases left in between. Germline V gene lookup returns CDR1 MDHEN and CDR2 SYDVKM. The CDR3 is CASRTRGSGHYEQYF. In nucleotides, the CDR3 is TGTGCCAGCCGCACCCGAGGTTCCGGCCATTACGAGCAGTACTTC.

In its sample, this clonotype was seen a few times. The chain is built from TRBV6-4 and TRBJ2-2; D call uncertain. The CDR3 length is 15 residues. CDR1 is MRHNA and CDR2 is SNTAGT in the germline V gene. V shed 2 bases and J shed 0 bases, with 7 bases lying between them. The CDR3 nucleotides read TGTGCCAGCAGTGACGACGACTCGAACACCGGGGAGCTGTTTTTT. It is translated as CASSDDDSNTGELFF.

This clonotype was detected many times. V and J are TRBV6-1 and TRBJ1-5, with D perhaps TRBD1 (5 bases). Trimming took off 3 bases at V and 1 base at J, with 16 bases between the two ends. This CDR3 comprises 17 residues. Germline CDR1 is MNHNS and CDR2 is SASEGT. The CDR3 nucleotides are TGTGCCAGCAGTGAGAGGTCAGGGAGGGTGAGCAATCAGCCCCAGCATTTT. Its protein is CASSERSGRVSNQPQHF.

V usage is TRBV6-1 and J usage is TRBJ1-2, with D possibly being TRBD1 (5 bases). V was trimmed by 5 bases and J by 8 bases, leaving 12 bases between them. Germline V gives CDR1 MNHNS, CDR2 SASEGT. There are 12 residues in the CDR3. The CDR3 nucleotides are TGTGCCAGCAGTCTCGCCCGGGACGGCTACACCTTC. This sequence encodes CASSLARDGYTF.

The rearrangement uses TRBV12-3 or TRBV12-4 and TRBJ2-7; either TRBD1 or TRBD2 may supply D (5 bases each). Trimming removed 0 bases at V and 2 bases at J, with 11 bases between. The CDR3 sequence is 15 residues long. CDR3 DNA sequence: TGTGCCAGCAGTTTAGCGCGGCTGGGGGCCTACGAGCAGTACTTC. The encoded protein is CASSLARLGAYEQYF.

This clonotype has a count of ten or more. The CDR3 nucleotides read TGTGCCAGCAGCTTACAAGGGGGCGCAGACAAAAACATTCAGTACTTC. Translating gives CASSLQGGADKNIQYF. The chain has TRBV7-9 and TRBJ2-4; 7 bases map to TRBD1. Per germline, CDR1 SEHNR and CDR2 FQNEAQ (reference sequence). After removal of 2 bases from V and 3 bases from J, the junction contained 7 bases not matched to a gene. This CDR3 is 16 amino acids long.

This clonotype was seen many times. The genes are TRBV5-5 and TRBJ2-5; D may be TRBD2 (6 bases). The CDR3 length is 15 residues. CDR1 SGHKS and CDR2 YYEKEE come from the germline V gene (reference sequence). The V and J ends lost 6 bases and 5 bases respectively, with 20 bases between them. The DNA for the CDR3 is TGTGCCAGCAACCCGTCGGGAGAGGAGACGGAGACCCAGTACTTC. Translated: CASNPSGEETETQYF. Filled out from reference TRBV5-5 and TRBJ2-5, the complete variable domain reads DAGVTQSPTHLIKTRGQQVTLRCSPISGHKSVSWYQQVLGQGPQFIFQYYEKEERGRGNFPDRFSARQFPNYSSELNVNALLLGDSALYLCASNPSGEETETQYFGPGTRLLVL.